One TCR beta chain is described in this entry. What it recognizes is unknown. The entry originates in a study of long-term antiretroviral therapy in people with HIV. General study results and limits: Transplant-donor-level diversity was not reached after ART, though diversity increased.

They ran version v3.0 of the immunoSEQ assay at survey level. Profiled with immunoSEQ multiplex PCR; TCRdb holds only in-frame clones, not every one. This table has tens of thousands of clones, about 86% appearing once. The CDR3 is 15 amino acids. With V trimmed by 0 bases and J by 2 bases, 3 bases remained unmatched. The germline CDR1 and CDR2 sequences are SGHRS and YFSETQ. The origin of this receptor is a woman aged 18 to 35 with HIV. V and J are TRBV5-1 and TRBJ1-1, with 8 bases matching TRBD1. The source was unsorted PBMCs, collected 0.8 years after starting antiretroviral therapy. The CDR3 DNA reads TGCGCCAGCAGCTTGGCGGGGACAGGCAACACTGAAGCTTTCTTT. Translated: CASSLAGTGNTEAFF.